The 6 T cell receptor beta chains in this list originate from one sample, sequenced in a study of metastatic and nonmetastatic thyroid tumors. TCRdb called clones again from the PCR reads with MiXCR. The sample carries 13,000 or so clones, under 35% recorded once. Treatment of any kind had been given to no patient before thyroid surgery. Sequenced material: blood. Receptor source: a female donor with papillary thyroid cancer or a benign thyroid nodule (not recorded which). Some clones in this sample may be carry-over from other donors' samples.

The chain carries TRBV20-1 and TRBJ2-7; maybe TRBD1 (6 bases). Germline CDR1 is DFQATT and CDR2 is SNEGSKA (reference sequence). The ends were cut back, 0 bases at V and 7 bases at J, with 10 bases in the middle. This CDR3 region has 12 residues. This CDR3 reads CSARDPGQEQYF. DNA for the CDR3: TGCAGTGCTAGAGATCCCGGACAGGAGCAGTACTTC.

This clone was observed a few times. An end of the junction differs from the germline gene, which may be a read error. In nucleotides, the CDR3 is TGTGCCAGTGGTTTGCCCCCACACCGATACCCTGGAAGCACCATATATTTT. Protein: CASGLPPHRYPGSTIYF. The V and J genes are TRBV12-5 and TRBJ1-3, with unresolved D. The CDR3 covers 17 residues. CDR1 and CDR2 (germline): LGHNT, FRNRAP.

In this sample, this clone is medium-sized (0.01 to 0.1%). The chain links TRBV24-1 to TRBJ1-3; D gene uncertain. CDR3 length: 13 residues. Germline loops: CDR1 KGHDR, CDR2 SFDVKD. V was clipped by 4 bases and J by 2 bases, with 5 bases between them. The CDR3 protein is CATSDLAGNTIYF. CDR3 coding DNA: TGTGCCACCAGTGACCTCGCTGGAAACACCATATATTTT.

This rearrangement joins TRBV6-1 to TRBJ1-2, with D possibly being TRBD1 (6 bases). V was trimmed by 3 bases and J by 2 bases, leaving 13 bases between them. This CDR3 has 15 residues. Germline loops: CDR1 MNHNS, CDR2 SASEGT. CDR3 residues: CASSDPWTANYGYTF. As DNA, the CDR3 is TGTGCCAGCAGTGATCCCTGGACAGCCAACTATGGCTACACCTTC.

V and J are TRBV7-8 and TRBJ2-6; no firm D call. The CDR3 is 15 amino acids. Trimming removed 2 bases at V and 1 base at J, with 6 bases between. Germline V gene data show CDR1 as SGHVS and CDR2 as FQNEAQ. The CDR3 loop reads CASSLRPSGANVLTF. As DNA, the CDR3 is TGTGCCAGCAGCTTAAGGCCTTCTGGGGCCAACGTCCTGACTTTC.

This clone is classed as medium-sized. The rearrangement uses TRBV27 and TRBJ1-5; no clear D gene. CDR1 is MNHEY and CDR2 is SMNVEV in the germline V gene (reference sequence). The length of the CDR3 is 13 residues. Trimming took 8 bases from V and 3 from J, leaving 11 bases between them. CDR3 nucleotides: TGTGCCAGCCCCCAAGAGACCAATCAGCCCCAGCATTTT. It is translated as CASPQETNQPQHF.